These 27 T cell receptor beta chains were all obtained from the same sample, sequenced in a study of shared clonotypes between healthy human individuals. Produced via immunoSEQ multiplex PCR; TCRdb's table is partial and in-frame only. Here the sample spans over a million clones, approximately 76% being singletons. The sequencing input was memory CD4+ T cells sorted from blood. This sample's subset: CD45RA-negative fraction. The origin of the receptors is a man aged 18 to 29 in good health.

A remark on this clone: Additional DNA sequences in this sample encode the identical CDR3. The chain links TRBV6-4 to TRBJ2-2; D is unclear. Per germline, CDR1 MRHNA and CDR2 SNTAGT. The V gene lost 0 bases and the J gene lost 7 bases, with 6 bases spanning the gap. The CDR3 loop spans 13 amino acids. CDR3 DNA sequence: TGTGCCAGCAGTGACTCCTATCTCGGGGAGCTGTTTTTT. It specifies CASSDSYLGELFF.

The chain uses TRBV28 and TRBJ2-7; the D gene is possibly TRBD1 (6 bases). V dropped 2 bases and J dropped 4 bases, with 12 bases sitting between them. CDR3 length equals 14 residues. CDR1 is MDHEN and CDR2 is SYDVKM in the germline V gene. CDR3 region: CASSLQGTSYEQYF. As DNA, the CDR3 is TGTGCCAGCAGTTTACAGGGGACATCTTACGAGCAGTACTTC.

CDR3: CASNGGMSNQPQHF. The CDR3, as DNA: TGTGCCAGCAATGGGGGGATGAGCAATCAGCCCCAGCATTTT. The rearrangement links TRBV2 to TRBJ1-5, with D tentatively TRBD1 (5 bases). Trimming cost V 7 bases and J 1 base, with 11 bases left between them. Germline loops: CDR1 SNHLY, CDR2 FYNNEI. The CDR3 totals 14 residues.

This chain links TRBV6-6 with TRBJ2-1; 10 nucleotides agree with TRBD2. This CDR3 has 15 residues. Germline loops: CDR1 MNHNY, CDR2 SVGAGI (reference sequence). The trim removed 0 bases at V and 7 bases at J, leaving 3 bases unmatched. The CDR3 protein is CASSYSSSGRNEQFF. Written as DNA, the CDR3 is TGTGCCAGCAGTTACTCGTCTAGCGGGAGAAATGAGCAGTTCTTC.

The J gene is TRBJ1-2, the V gene TRBV6-6; D unresolved. This CDR3 is 13 amino acids long. Germline V gives CDR1 MNHNY, CDR2 SVGAGI (reference sequence). The ends were cut back, 5 bases at V and 1 base at J, with 8 bases in the middle. The CDR3 sequence: CASSPQLNYGYTF. The CDR3, as DNA: TGTGCCAGCAGTCCACAACTTAACTATGGCTACACCTTC.

The DNA for the CDR3 is TGCGCCAGCAGCTTGGGCCTCAGTACGGACTCACCCCTCCACTTT. Protein: CASSLGLSTDSPLHF. The chain recombines TRBV5-1 with TRBJ1-6; D unclear. The CDR3 consists of 15 residues. Germline CDR1 is SGHRS and CDR2 is YFSETQ. V gave up 0 bases and J gave up 10 bases, with 14 bases separating them.

The chain links TRBV5-1 to TRBJ1-6; 7 positions agree with TRBD1. CDR3 length: 16 amino acids. Germline-derived CDR1 and CDR2 are SGHRS and YFSETQ. The V and J ends lost 0 bases and 4 bases, in that order; junction bases with no gene match: 4. This CDR3 is CASSLGDSNYNSPLHF. Written as DNA, the CDR3 is TGCGCCAGCAGCTTGGGGGACAGTAATTATAATTCACCCCTCCACTTT.

The V and J genes are TRBV5-6 and TRBJ1-3; D is ambiguous. Germline V gene data show CDR1 as SGHDT and CDR2 as YYEEEE. Trimming removed 2 bases from V and 0 bases from J, with 12 bases in between. The CDR3 covers 16 residues. The CDR3: CASSFLSLLSGNTIYF. In nucleotides, the CDR3 is TGTGCCAGCAGCTTCCTAAGTCTCCTCTCTGGAAACACCATATATTTT.

The chain combines TRBV5-8 with TRBJ2-1; tentatively, D is TRBD2 (6 bases). The V gene's germline CDR1 is SGHTS and CDR2 YDEGEE. V gave up 3 bases and J gave up 2 bases, with 18 bases separating them. The CDR3 has 17 amino acids. In DNA, the CDR3 is TGTGCCAGCAGCTCGGCCCTCCTAGCGTCCCCCTACAATGAGCAGTTCTTC. The encoded protein is CASSSALLASPYNEQFF.

This rearrangement joins TRBV11-2 to TRBJ2-6; 8 bases agree with TRBD1. The CDR3 totals 17 residues. Germline CDR1 and CDR2: SGHAT and FQNNGV. J gave up 1 base and V 5 bases, and 7 bases lay outside the gene matches. This chain's CDR3 is CASSPPQGASGANVLTF. In DNA, the CDR3 is TGTGCCAGCAGCCCGCCGCAGGGGGCTTCTGGGGCCAACGTCCTGACTTTC.

V and J are TRBV19 and TRBJ2-5; TRBD1 matches 7 bases. Germline-derived CDR1 and CDR2 are LNHDA and SQIVND (reference sequence). There are 14 residues in the CDR3. With 10 bases clipped from V and 4 bases from J, the junction kept 12 bases outside the gene matches. Here the CDR3 DNA reads TGTGCCACCCGGAACAGGGGTCCGGGAGAGACCCAGTACTTC. This translates into CATRNRGPGETQYF.

V gene TRBV18 combines with J gene TRBJ2-5, with TRBD1 matching 8 bases. J was trimmed by 4 bases and V by 1 base; bases with no gene match: 5. Per the germline V gene, CDR1 is KGHSH and CDR2 is LQKENI. CDR3 length equals 15 residues. The CDR3 reads CASSPQHGTGETQYF. In DNA form, the CDR3 reads TGTGCCAGCTCACCACAACACGGGACAGGAGAGACCCAGTACTTC.

The rearrangement uses TRBV20-1 and TRBJ2-1; D not resolved. Germline V gene lookup returns CDR1 DFQATT and CDR2 SNEGSKA (reference sequence). This CDR3 has 11 amino acids. Trimming shortened V by 3 bases and J by 3 bases, and 3 bases separated the two germline ends. The chain's CDR3 is CSASRYNEQFF. The CDR3 bases are TGCAGTGCTAGCCGCTACAATGAGCAGTTCTTC.

The chain employs TRBV18 and TRBJ2-6; no definite D call. The ends were cut back, 2 bases at V and 4 bases at J, with 12 bases in the middle. This CDR3 contains 16 residues. CDR1 and CDR2 (germline): KGHSH, LQKENI. CDR3 protein: CASSPYRMSGANVLTF. CDR3 bases: TGTGCCAGCTCACCATACAGAATGTCCGGGGCCAACGTCCTGACTTTC.

This clone was detected a few times. V is TRBV2 and J is TRBJ1-2, with 7 bases matching TRBD1. V lost 4 bases and J lost 3; bases outside the gene matches: 8. This CDR3 is built from 15 residues. From germline, CDR1 is SNHLY and CDR2 FYNNEI. The CDR3 protein is CASSGLAGGYYGYTF. The CDR3 DNA follows: TGTGCCAGCAGTGGGTTGGCAGGGGGGTACTATGGCTACACCTTC.

This chain links TRBV11-2 with TRBJ2-7; 7 bases are a match to TRBD1. V lost 6 bases and J lost 3; bases outside the gene matches: 5. The CDR3 extends over 13 amino acids. The germline CDR1 and CDR2 sequences are SGHAT and FQNNGV. CDR3 sequence (DNA): TGTGCCAGCAGGATCGACAGGGTCTACGAGCAGTACTTC. Translation gives CASRIDRVYEQYF.

The chain employs TRBV5-5 and TRBJ2-7, with a weak D call TRBD1 (5 bases). Trimming took off 4 bases at V and 4 bases at J, with 12 bases between the two ends. The CDR3 totals 13 residues. Germline V gene lookup returns CDR1 SGHKS and CDR2 YYEKEE (reference sequence). Here the CDR3 reads CASSPQGFYEQYF. For the CDR3, the DNA is TGTGCCAGCAGCCCCCAGGGTTTTTACGAGCAGTACTTC.

This chain connects TRBV18 to TRBJ2-3; the D is unclear. From germline, CDR1 is KGHSH and CDR2 LQKENI. Deletions cut 3 bases from V and 4 bases from J, with 14 bases between. The CDR3 is 15 residues long. The CDR3 DNA reads TGTGCCAGCTCACCCGATCTGGGGTTCCCAGATACGCAGTATTTT. It encodes CASSPDLGFPDTQYF.

The chain employs TRBV5-8 and TRBJ2-2, with 10 bases that match TRBD1. The V gene's germline CDR1 is SGHTS and CDR2 YDEGEE. The CDR3 contains 14 residues. V shed 7 bases and J 5 bases; nucleotides not matched to a gene: 5. The CDR3 bases are TGTGCCAGCCGACAGGGGGCAGGGACCGGGGAGCTGTTTTTT. It translates to CASRQGAGTGELFF.

The chain employs TRBV5-1 and TRBJ1-1; 8 nucleotides match TRBD1. J gave up 1 base and V 4 bases, and 6 bases lay outside the gene matches. CDR1 and CDR2 (germline): SGHRS, YFSETQ. This CDR3 has 15 amino acids. The CDR3 loop reads CASSPTGVRNTEAFF. CDR3 DNA: TGCGCCAGCAGCCCGACAGGGGTTCGGAACACTGAAGCTTTCTTT. The whole variable domain, filled in from reference TRBV5-1 and TRBJ1-1, reads KAGVTQTPRYLIKTRGQQVTLSCSPISGHRSVSWYQQTPGQGLQFLFEYFSETQRNKGNFPGRFSGRQFSNSRSEMNVSTLELGDSALYLCASSPTGVRNTEAFFGQGTRLTVV.

The rearrangement joins TRBV29-1 to TRBJ2-7; 11 nucleotides match TRBD2. Germline CDR1 is SQVTM and CDR2 is ANQGSEA. This CDR3 is built from 14 residues. Germline trimming cut 6 bases from V and 7 bases from J; bases unmatched to any gene: 11. The CDR3 DNA reads TGCAGCGTGACTCTACTAGCGGGAGTAGGTGAGCAGTACTTC. This encodes CSVTLLAGVGEQYF.

The V and J genes are TRBV19 and TRBJ1-1; D remains ambiguous. CDR3 size: 13 residues. The V gene's germline CDR1 is LNHDA and CDR2 SQIVND (reference sequence). V lost 3 bases to trimming and J lost 8 bases, with 13 bases between them. The CDR3 DNA reads as TGTGCCAGTAGTATGAATTTCGGGGAGGAAGCTTTCTTT. It is translated as CASSMNFGEEAFF.

The rearrangement links TRBV28 to TRBJ2-3; perhaps TRBD2 as D (6 bases). The CDR3 is made up of 13 amino acids. The germline V and J ends were trimmed by 9 bases and 2 bases, with 12 bases remaining between them. Per the germline V gene, CDR1 is MDHEN and CDR2 is SYDVKM. The CDR3 sequence is CASSPGDTDTQYF. CDR3 bases: TGTGCCAGTTCCCCGGGGGACACAGATACGCAGTATTTT.

This sequence joins TRBV6-6 and TRBJ1-2; D is unresolved. Looked up from germline, CDR1 is MNHNY and CDR2 is SVGAGI (reference sequence). Trimming left V 7 bases short and J 2 bases short, with 5 bases between. CDR3 length: 11 amino acids. CDR3 amino acids: CASNDNYGYTF. For the CDR3, the DNA is TGTGCCAGCAACGACAACTATGGCTACACCTTC.

The chain carries TRBV19 and TRBJ2-1, with D possibly matching TRBD1 (7 bases). V dropped 6 bases and J dropped 8 bases, with 20 bases sitting between them. The CDR3 extends over 15 amino acids. Germline V gene lookup returns CDR1 LNHDA and CDR2 SQIVND (reference sequence). CDR3 sequence reads: CASRRSGGTGDEQFF. CDR3 bases: TGTGCCAGTAGACGATCCGGGGGCACAGGGGATGAGCAGTTCTTC.

The V and J genes are TRBV27 and TRBJ1-2, with D maybe TRBD1 (5 bases). Trimming stripped 6 bases from V and 4 bases from J, with 12 bases between. The CDR3 runs 13 residues. The germline gives CDR1 MNHEY, CDR2 SMNVEV (reference sequence). Written as DNA, the CDR3 is TGTGCCAGCAGCCGGGACTTGGGCTATGGCTACACCTTC. Translated, it gives CASSRDLGYGYTF.

This clone occurred a few times. The V and J genes are TRBV19 and TRBJ1-2; unclear D gene. The V and J ends lost 6 bases and 8 bases respectively, with 25 bases between them. The CDR3 has 16 amino acids. CDR1 is LNHDA, CDR2 SQIVND, per germline (reference sequence). The CDR3 DNA sequence: TGTGCCAGTAGCCGGCCAGGAGGGAAGACCCCTAGAGGCTACACCTTC. Translating gives CASSRPGGKTPRGYTF. Looking up the rest from reference TRBV19 and TRBJ1-2 gives the full variable domain: DGGITQSPKYLFRKEGQNVTLSCEQNLNHDAMYWYRQDPGQGLRLIYYSQIVNDFQKGDIAEGYSVSREKKESFPLTVTSAQKNPTAFYLCASSRPGGKTPRGYTFGSGTRLTVV.